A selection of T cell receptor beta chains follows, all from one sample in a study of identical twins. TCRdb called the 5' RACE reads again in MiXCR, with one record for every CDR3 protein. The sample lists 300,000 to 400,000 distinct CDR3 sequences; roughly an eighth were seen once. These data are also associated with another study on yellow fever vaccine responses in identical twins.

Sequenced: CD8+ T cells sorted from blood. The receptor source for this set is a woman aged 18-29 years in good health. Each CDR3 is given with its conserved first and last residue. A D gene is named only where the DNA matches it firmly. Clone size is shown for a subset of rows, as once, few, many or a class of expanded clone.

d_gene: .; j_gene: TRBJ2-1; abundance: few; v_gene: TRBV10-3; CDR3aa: CAIRGPGTTDEQFF; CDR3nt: TGTGCCATCAGGGGACCCGGGACCACGGATGAGCAGTTCTTC
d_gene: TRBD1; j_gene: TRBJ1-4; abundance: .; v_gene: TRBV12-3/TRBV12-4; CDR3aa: CASSGAGTGGLEKLFF; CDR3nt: TGTGCCAGCAGCGGGGCCGGGACAGGGGGTTTGGAAAAACTGTTTTTT
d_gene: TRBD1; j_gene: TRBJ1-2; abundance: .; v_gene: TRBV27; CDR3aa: CASSKDRARYTF; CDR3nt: TGTGCCAGCAGTAAGGACAGGGCCCGCTACACCTTC
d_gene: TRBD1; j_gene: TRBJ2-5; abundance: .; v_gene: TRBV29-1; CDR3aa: CSVDRDRGQETQYF; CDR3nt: TGCAGCGTTGACCGGGACAGGGGGCAAGAGACCCAGTACTTC
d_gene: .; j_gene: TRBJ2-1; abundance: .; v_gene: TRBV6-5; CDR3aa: CASGRPHEQFF; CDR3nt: TGTGCCAGCGGCCGACCCCATGAGCAGTTCTTC
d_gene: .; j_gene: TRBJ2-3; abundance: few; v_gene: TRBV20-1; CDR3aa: CSARDSRSTDTQYF; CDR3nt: TGCAGTGCGCGGGACTCCCGAAGCACAGATACGCAGTATTTT
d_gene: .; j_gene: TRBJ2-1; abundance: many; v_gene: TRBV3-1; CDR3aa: CASSQVGGGPYNEQFF; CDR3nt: TGTGCCAGCAGCCAAGTGGGTGGTGGTCCTTACAATGAGCAGTTCTTC
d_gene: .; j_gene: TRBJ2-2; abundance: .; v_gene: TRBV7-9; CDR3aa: CASSANSGGYTGELFF; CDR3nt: TGTGCCAGCAGCGCAAATAGTGGGGGTTACACCGGGGAGCTGTTTTTT
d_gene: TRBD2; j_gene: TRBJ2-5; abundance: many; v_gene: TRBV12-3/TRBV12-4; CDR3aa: CAVTLAGQQETQYF; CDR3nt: TGTGCAGTCACTTTAGCGGGACAACAAGAGACCCAGTACTTC
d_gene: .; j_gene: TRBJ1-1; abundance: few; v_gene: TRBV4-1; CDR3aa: CASSQGSRQANTEAFF; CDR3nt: TGCGCCAGCAGCCAAGGGAGCAGGCAGGCGAACACTGAAGCTTTCTTT
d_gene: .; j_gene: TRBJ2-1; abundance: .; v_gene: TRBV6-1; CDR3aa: CASSDGAGIYNEQFF; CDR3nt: TGTGCCAGCAGTGACGGCGCAGGCATCTACAATGAGCAGTTCTTC
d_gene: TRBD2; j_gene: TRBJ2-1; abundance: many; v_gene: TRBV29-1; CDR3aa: CSVESGGLYNEQFF; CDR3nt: TGCAGCGTAGAGAGCGGGGGGCTCTACAATGAGCAGTTCTTC
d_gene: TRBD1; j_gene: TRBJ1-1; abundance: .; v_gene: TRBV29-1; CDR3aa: CSGRQGSEAFF; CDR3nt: TGCAGCGGTCGACAGGGTTCTGAAGCTTTCTTT
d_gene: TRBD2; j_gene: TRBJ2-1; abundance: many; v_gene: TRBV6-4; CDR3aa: CASSPSGTSYRVYNEQFF; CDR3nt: TGTGCCAGCAGTCCGTCCGGGACTAGCTACCGAGTCTACAATGAGCAGTTCTTC
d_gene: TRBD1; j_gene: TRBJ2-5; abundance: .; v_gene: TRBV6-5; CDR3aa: CASSYSARGRLETQYF; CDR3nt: TGTGCCAGCAGTTACTCGGCCAGGGGGCGCTTAGAGACCCAGTACTTC
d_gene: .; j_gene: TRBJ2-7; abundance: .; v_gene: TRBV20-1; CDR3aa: CSARDRRDHSYEQYF; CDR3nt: TGCAGTGCTAGAGATAGACGGGACCATTCCTACGAGCAGTACTTC
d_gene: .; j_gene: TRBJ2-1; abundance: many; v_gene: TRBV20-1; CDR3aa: CSAKVPRGAHNEQFF; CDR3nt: TGCAGTGCTAAGGTTCCCCGGGGGGCCCACAATGAGCAGTTCTTC
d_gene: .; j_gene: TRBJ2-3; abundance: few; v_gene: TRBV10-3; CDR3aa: CAISEGDTGTDTQYF; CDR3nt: TGTGCCATCAGTGAGGGAGACACCGGGACAGATACGCAGTATTTT
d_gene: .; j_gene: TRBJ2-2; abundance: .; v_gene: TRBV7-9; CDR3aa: CASRSLGSTGELFF; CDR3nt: TGTGCCAGCAGATCGCTGGGTAGCACCGGGGAGCTGTTTTTT
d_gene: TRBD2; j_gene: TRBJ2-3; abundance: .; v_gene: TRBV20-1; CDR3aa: CSASPWTSGITDTQYF; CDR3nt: TGCAGTGCTAGTCCATGGACTAGCGGAATCACAGATACGCAGTATTTT
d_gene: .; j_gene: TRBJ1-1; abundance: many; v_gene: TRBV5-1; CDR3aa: CASSREGGMNTEAFF; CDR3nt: TGCGCCAGCAGCCGCGAGGGGGGCATGAACACTGAAGCTTTCTTT
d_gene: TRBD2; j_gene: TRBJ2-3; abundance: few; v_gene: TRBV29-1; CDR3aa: CSVDGGAWADTQYF; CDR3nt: TGCAGCGTTGACGGGGGGGCTTGGGCAGATACGCAGTATTTT
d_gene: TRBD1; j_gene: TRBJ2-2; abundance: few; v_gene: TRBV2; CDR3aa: CASAPGQGESGELFF; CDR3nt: TGTGCCAGCGCCCCGGGACAGGGGGAGTCCGGGGAGCTGTTTTTT
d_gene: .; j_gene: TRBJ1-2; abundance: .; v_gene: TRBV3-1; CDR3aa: CASSQVRDNYGYTF; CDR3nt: TGTGCCAGCAGCCAAGTTAGGGACAACTATGGCTACACCTTC
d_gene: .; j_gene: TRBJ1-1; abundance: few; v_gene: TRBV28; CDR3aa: CASRLGGGVPEAFF; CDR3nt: TGTGCCAGCAGGCTTGGCGGGGGCGTTCCTGAAGCTTTCTTT
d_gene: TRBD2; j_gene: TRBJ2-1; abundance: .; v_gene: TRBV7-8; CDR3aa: CASSLVRSEREGYNEQFF; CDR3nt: TGTGCCAGCAGCTTAGTGCGGAGTGAGCGGGAGGGCTACAATGAGCAGTTCTTC
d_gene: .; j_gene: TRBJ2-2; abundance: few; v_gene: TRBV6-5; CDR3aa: CASSYVPHWAWNTGELFF; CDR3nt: TGTGCCAGCAGTTACGTCCCCCACTGGGCTTGGAACACCGGGGAGCTGTTTTTT
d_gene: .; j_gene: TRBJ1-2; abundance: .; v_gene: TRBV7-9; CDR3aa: CASSLSPWYGYTF; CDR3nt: TGTGCCAGCAGCTTAAGCCCTTGGTATGGCTACACCTTC
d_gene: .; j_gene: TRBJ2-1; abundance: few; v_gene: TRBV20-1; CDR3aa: CSANLVADNEQFF; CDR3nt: TGCAGTGCTAATCTGGTAGCGGACAATGAGCAGTTCTTC
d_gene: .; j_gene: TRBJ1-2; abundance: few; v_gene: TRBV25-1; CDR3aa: CASSEFSELNYGYTF; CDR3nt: TGTGCCAGCAGTGAATTCTCGGAGCTTAACTATGGCTACACCTTC
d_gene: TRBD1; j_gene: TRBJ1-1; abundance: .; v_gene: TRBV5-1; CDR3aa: CASSGGQGPNTEAFF; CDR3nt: TGCGCCAGCAGCGGAGGACAGGGTCCGAACACTGAAGCTTTCTTT
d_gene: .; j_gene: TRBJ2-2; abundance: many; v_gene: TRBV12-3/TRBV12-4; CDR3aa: CASSLGPTGELFF; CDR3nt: TGTGCCAGCAGTTTAGGACCCACCGGGGAGCTGTTTTTT
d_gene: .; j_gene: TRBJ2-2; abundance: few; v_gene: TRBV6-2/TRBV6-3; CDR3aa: CASSYGLDTGELFF; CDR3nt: TGTGCCAGCAGTTACGGGCTAGACACCGGGGAGCTGTTTTTT
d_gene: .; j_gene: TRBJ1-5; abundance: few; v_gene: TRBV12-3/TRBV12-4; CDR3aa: CASSLKGRSGDQPQHF; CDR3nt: TGTGCCAGCAGTTTAAAGGGGCGGAGCGGGGATCAGCCCCAGCATTTT
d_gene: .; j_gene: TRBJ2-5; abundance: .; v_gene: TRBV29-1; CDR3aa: CSVEDGIQETQYF; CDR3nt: TGCAGCGTTGAAGATGGGATCCAAGAGACCCAGTACTTC
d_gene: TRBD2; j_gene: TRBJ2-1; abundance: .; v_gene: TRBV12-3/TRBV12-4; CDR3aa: CASSGLGAYNEQFF; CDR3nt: TGTGCCAGCAGCGGACTAGGGGCCTACAATGAGCAGTTCTTC
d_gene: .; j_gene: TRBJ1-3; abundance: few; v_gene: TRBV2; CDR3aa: CASSYTTGGNTIYF; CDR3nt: TGTGCCAGCAGTTACACGACGGGTGGAAACACCATATATTTT
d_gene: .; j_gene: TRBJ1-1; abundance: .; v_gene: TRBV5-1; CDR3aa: CASSLAVPASEAFF; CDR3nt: TGCGCCAGCAGCTTGGCGGTTCCCGCGTCTGAAGCTTTCTTT
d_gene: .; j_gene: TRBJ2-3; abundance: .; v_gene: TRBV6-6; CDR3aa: CASSRSRADTQYF; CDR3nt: TGTGCCAGCAGCCGTTCTAGGGCAGATACGCAGTATTTT
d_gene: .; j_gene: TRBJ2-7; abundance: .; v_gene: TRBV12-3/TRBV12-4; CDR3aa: CASSSYVQGLSSYEQYF; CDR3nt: TGTGCCAGCAGTTCGTACGTTCAGGGCCTGAGCTCCTACGAGCAGTACTTC
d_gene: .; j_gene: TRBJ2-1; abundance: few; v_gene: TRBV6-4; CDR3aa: CASSDSGSYYNEQFF; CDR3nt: TGTGCCAGCAGTGACTCTGGGTCCTACTACAATGAGCAGTTCTTC
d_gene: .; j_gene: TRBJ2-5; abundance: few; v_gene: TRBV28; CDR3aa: CASSPTPSGETQYF; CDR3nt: TGTGCCAGCAGTCCTACCCCTTCAGGGGAGACCCAGTACTTC
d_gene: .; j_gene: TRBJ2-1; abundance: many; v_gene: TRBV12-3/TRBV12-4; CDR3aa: CASSLWQGHYNEQFF; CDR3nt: TGTGCCAGCAGTTTATGGCAGGGTCACTACAATGAGCAGTTCTTC
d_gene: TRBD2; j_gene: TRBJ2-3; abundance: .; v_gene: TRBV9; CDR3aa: CASSVGPREDTDTQYF; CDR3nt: TGTGCCAGCAGCGTAGGTCCGCGGGAGGACACAGATACGCAGTATTTT
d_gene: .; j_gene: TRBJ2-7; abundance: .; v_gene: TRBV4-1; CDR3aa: CASSQRLSGSYEQYF; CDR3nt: TGCGCCAGCAGCCAACGTCTTAGCGGATCCTACGAGCAGTACTTC
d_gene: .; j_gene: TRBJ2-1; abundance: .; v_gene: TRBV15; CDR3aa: CATSSFDGYPYNEQFF; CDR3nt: TGTGCCACCAGCTCCTTCGACGGGTACCCCTACAATGAGCAGTTCTTC
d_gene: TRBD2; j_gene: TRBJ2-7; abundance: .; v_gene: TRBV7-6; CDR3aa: CASSLEGIAGGPGEQYF; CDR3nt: TGTGCCAGCAGCTTAGAAGGTATAGCGGGAGGTCCGGGGGAGCAGTACTTC
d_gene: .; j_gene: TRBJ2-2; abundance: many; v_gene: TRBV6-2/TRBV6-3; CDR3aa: CASSYTRNSGLLFF; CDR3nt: TGTGCCAGCAGTTATACGAGGAACTCAGGGTTGCTGTTTTTT
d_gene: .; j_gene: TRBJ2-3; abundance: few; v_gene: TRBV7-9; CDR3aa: CASSDQSSGPETDTQYF; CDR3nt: TGTGCCAGCAGCGATCAATCTTCTGGACCTGAAACAGATACGCAGTATTTT
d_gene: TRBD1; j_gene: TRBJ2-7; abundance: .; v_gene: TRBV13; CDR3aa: CASSSRTGTGGHEQYF; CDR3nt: TGTGCCAGCAGCTCAAGAACCGGGACAGGGGGCCACGAGCAGTACTTC
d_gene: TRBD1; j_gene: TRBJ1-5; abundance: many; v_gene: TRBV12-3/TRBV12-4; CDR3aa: CASSLWTGFDQPQHF; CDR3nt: TGTGCCAGCAGTCTCTGGACAGGGTTCGATCAGCCCCAGCATTTT
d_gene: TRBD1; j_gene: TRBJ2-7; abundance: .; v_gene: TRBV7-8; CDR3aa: CASSENRGSSYEQYF; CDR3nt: TGTGCCAGCAGCGAAAACAGGGGGAGCTCCTACGAGCAGTACTTC
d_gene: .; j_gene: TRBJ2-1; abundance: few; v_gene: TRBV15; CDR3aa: CATSRGASGIYNEQFF; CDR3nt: TGTGCCACCAGCAGGGGGGCTAGCGGTATTTACAATGAGCAGTTCTTC